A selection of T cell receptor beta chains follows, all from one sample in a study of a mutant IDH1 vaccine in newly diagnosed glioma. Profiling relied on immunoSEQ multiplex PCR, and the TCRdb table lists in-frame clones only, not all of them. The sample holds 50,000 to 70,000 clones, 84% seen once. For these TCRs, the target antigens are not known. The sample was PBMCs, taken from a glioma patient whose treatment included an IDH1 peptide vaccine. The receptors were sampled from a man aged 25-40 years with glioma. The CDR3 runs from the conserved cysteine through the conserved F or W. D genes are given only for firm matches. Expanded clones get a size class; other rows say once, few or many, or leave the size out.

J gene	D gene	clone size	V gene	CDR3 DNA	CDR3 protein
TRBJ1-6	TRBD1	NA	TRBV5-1	TGCGCCAGCAGCTGGGGACAGGGGGCAAACTATAATTCACCCCTCCACTTT	CASSWGQGANYNSPLHF
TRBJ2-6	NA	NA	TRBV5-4	TGTGCCAGCAGCTTGAGCCTCCGTAGGTCCTCTGGGGCCAACGTCCTGACTTTC	CASSLSLRRSSGANVLTF
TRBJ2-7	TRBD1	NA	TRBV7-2	TGTGCCAGCAGCTTAGCAAGGGACAGGCTGGGCGAGCAGTACTTC	CASSLARDRLGEQYF
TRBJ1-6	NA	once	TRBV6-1	TGTGCCAGCAGTGACCCCTATAATTCACCCCTCCACTTT	CASSDPYNSPLHF
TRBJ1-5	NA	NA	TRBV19	TGTGCCAGTACCACCCTGGGGCTAATACTAAATCAGCCCCAGCATTTT	CASTTLGLILNQPQHF
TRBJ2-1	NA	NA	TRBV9	TGTGCCAGCAGCGTAGTGGCGACTAGTTATGAGCAGTTCTTC	CASSVVATSYEQFF
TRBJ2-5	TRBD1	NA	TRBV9	TGTGCCAGCAGCGTAGAGGACAGGGGGCGAGAGACCCAGTACTTC	CASSVEDRGRETQYF
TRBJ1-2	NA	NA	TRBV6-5	TGTGCCAGCAGTTACTCGCTTGGGAGAGATGGCTACACCTTC	CASSYSLGRDGYTF
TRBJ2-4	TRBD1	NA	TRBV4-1	TGCGCCAGCAGCCAGGACAGGATTTTAGGGATTAAAAACATTCAGTACTTC	CASSQDRILGIKNIQYF
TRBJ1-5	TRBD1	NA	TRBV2	TGTGCCAGCAGTCAGACCGACAGGGTGAGTCAGCCCCAGCATTTT	CASSQTDRVSQPQHF
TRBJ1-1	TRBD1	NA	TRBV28	TGTGCCAGCAGTTTCGGGACAGGGGGAGCTTTCTTT	CASSFGTGGAFF
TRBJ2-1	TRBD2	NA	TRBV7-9	TGTGCCAGCAGACTAGCGGGGTCAAACAATGAGCAGTTCTTC	CASRLAGSNNEQFF
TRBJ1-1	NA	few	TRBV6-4	TGTGCCAGCAGTGACCGGGGCGCGTCCACTGAAGCTTTCTTT	CASSDRGASTEAFF
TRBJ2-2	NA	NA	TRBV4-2	TGTGCCAGCAGCCAAGACCCCCGACAGAACACCGGGGAGCTGTTTTTT	CASSQDPRQNTGELFF
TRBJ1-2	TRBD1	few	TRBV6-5	TGTGCCAGCAGTTCCCGGGACAGGGGTTTCGATGGCTACACCTTC	CASSSRDRGFDGYTF
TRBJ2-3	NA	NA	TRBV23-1	TGCGCCAGCAGTCAATCCGGCCCAGGGCCCCCCACAGATACGCAGTATTTT	CASSQSGPGPPTDTQYF
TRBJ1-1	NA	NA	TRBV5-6	TGTGCCAGCAGCTTGGGAGAGGCCTGGGGCACTGAAGCTTTCTTT	CASSLGEAWGTEAFF
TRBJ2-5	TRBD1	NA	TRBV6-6	TGTGCCAGCAGTTACTCGGACAGGGACCAAGAGACCCAGTACTTC	CASSYSDRDQETQYF
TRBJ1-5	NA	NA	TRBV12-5	TGTGCTAGTGCCCCGGGGGGGAACAATCAGCCCCAGCATTTT	CASAPGGNNQPQHF
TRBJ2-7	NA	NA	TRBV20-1	TGCAGTGCTAGCCCCCCGTACGAGCAGTACTTC	CSASPPYEQYF
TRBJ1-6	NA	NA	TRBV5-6	TGTGCCAGCAGCTTTACCGGAGGCAGTGGTTCACCCCTCCACTTT	CASSFTGGSGSPLHF
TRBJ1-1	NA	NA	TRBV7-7	TGTGCCAGCAGCCCCCTACCCGGAGGGGGTGAAGCTTTCTTT	CASSPLPGGGEAFF
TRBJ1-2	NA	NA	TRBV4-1	TGCGCCAGCAGCCAAGATGCCAGGGACGGCTACACCTTC	CASSQDARDGYTF
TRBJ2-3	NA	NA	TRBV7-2	TGTGCCAGCAGCTCGTACACAGATACGCAGTATTTT	CASSSYTDTQYF
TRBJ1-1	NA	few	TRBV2	TGTGCCAGCAGTGAGAGGCAGAGGGCTGAAGCTTTCTTT	CASSERQRAEAFF
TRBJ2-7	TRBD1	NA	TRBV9	TGTGCCAGCAGCGTAGAGACAGGGGGTGGCTACGAGCAGTACTTC	CASSVETGGGYEQYF
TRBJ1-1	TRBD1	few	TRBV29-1	TGCAGCGTCAGGACAGGGAGCACTGAAGCTTTCTTT	CSVRTGSTEAFF
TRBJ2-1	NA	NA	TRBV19	TGTGCCAGTAGTATAGCAGGAACAGTTCCTTCCTACAATGAGCAGTTCTTC	CASSIAGTVPSYNEQFF
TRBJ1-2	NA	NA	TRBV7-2	TGTGCCAGCAGCTTAGCAATCAACTATGGCTACACCTTC	CASSLAINYGYTF
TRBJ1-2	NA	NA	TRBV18	TGTGCCAGCTCACCACCGACGGCTAACTATGGCTACACCTTC	CASSPPTANYGYTF
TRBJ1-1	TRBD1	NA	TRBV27	TGTGCCAGCAGTCCCTCACAGGGGCGGGGGAACACTGAAGCTTTCTTT	CASSPSQGRGNTEAFF
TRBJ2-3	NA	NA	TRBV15	TGTGCCACCAGCAGAGATTGGGGACGCACAGATACGCAGTATTTT	CATSRDWGRTDTQYF
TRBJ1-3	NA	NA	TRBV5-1	TGCGCCAGCAGCTCCCTGGTCGGAAACACCATATATTTT	CASSSLVGNTIYF
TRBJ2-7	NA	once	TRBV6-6	TGTGCCAGCAGTTACTCTTCCCAGGGCTACGAGCAGTACTTC	CASSYSSQGYEQYF
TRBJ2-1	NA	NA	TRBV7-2	TGTGCCAGCAGCTTAGATTCGTACAATGAGCAGTTCTTC	CASSLDSYNEQFF
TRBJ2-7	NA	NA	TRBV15	TGTGCCACCAGCAGAGATGCAGGGTTCTACGAGCAGTACTTC	CATSRDAGFYEQYF
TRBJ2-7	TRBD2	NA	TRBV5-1	TGCGCCAGCAGCTTGGAAGCGCTAGCGGGCTACGAGCAGTACTTC	CASSLEALAGYEQYF
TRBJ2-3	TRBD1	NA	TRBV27	TGTGCCAGCAGTTCGCAGGGGGTTAAAATTCCAGATACGCAGTATTTT	CASSSQGVKIPDTQYF
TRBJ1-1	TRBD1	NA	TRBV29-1	TGCAGCGTACCCTACTCGGGACAGGGGGCTCAAGCTGAAGCTTTCTTT	CSVPYSGQGAQAEAFF
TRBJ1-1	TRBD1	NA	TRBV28	TGTGCCAGCAGTGGCGGACAGGGGAACACTGAAGCTTTCTTT	CASSGGQGNTEAFF
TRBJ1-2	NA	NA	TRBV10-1	TGCGCCAGCAGTAAAGCGACTAACTATGGCTACACCTTC	CASSKATNYGYTF
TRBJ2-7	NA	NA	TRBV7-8	TGTGCCAGCAGCGGATTTATGGGGGGGGCCCAGGGCGAGCAGTACTTC	CASSGFMGGAQGEQYF
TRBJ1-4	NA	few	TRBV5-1	TGCGCCAGCAGCTTGGTTGGACTCGCCTCTGAGAAAAAACTGTTTTTT	CASSLVGLASEKKLFF
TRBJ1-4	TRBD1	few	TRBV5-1	TGCGCCAGCAGAAACAGGGGCACTAATGAAAAACTGTTTTTT	CASRNRGTNEKLFF